What follows are 7 T cell receptor beta chains derived from one specimen sequenced in a study of T cell responses to AZD1222 COVID-19 vaccine. Assay: immunoSEQ multiplex PCR; the TCRdb copy retains only in-frame clones and omits some. The sample comprises about 99,000 clones, approximately 90% of which are singletons, and roughly 13% rests with the top ten. Here the sequenced sample was peripheral blood, taken on day 0 of AZD1222 vaccination. These TCRs come from an adult in good health.

This chain uses TRBV21-1 with TRBJ1-5. TRBV21-1 is noted as a pseudogene. The length of the CDR3 is 16 residues. The CDR3 protein is CASSLPDERLTQPQHF. CDR3 DNA sequence: TGTGCCAGCAGTTTACCCGACGAAAGGTTGACTCAGCCCCAGCATTTT.

This chain links TRBV5-1 with TRBJ1-5, with 8 bases fitting TRBD1. V lost 2 bases and J lost 6; bases outside the gene matches: 7. The CDR3 is 15 residues long. From germline, CDR1 is SGHRS and CDR2 YFSETQ. The CDR3 nucleotides read TGCGCCAGCAGCTTAGGACAGGGTAGCGGTCAGCCCCAGCATTTT. Translating gives CASSLGQGSGQPQHF.

The genes are TRBV12-5 and TRBJ1-6; no clear D. The V end was cut by 7 bases, the J end by 0 bases, with 7 bases between. The germline CDR1 and CDR2 sequences are LGHNT and FRNRAP. The CDR3 has 14 residues. CDR3 protein: CASALNSYNSPLHF. CDR3 sequence (DNA): TGTGCTAGTGCCCTGAACTCCTATAATTCACCCCTCCACTTT.

The chain uses TRBV20-1 and TRBJ2-1, with unresolved D. Germline CDR1 reads DFQATT; CDR2 reads SNEGSKA (reference sequence). CDR3 length equals 10 residues. V was cut by 3 bases and J by 16 bases, with 13 bases left in between. The CDR3 loop is CSASSLEQFF. The CDR3 DNA reads TGCAGTGCTAGTTCGCTAGAACAATTCTTC.

The gene calls are TRBV5-4 and TRBJ2-2; the D is unclear. V lost 1 base, J lost 6 bases, and 4 bases lay in between. The CDR3 sequence is 12 residues long. Germline lookup yields CDR1 SGHNT and CDR2 YYREEE (reference sequence). The CDR3 DNA reads as TGTGCCAGCAGCTTGACCCCCGGGGAGCTGTTTTTT. Residues: CASSLTPGELFF.

This clone was counted once. This chain links TRBV9 with TRBJ1-1; the D is unclear. V was trimmed by 1 base and J by 2 bases, leaving 6 bases between them. From germline, CDR1 is SGDLS and CDR2 YYNGEE. This CDR3 is 13 amino acids long. For the CDR3, the DNA is TGTGCCAGCAGCGTATTATCTAACACTGAAGCTTTCTTT. Its protein is CASSVLSNTEAFF.

The J gene is TRBJ2-2, the V gene TRBV15; D not certain. The V end was cut by 1 base, the J end by 5 bases, with 11 bases between. The CDR3 consists of 15 residues. Germline V gives CDR1 LNHNV, CDR2 YYDKDF (reference sequence). CDR3 amino acids: CATSRGPIRTGELFF. The CDR3 DNA reads as TGTGCCACCAGCAGAGGCCCGATAAGGACCGGGGAGCTGTTTTTT.